These T cell receptor beta chains were read from a single sample in a study of T-cell memory formation after mild COVID-19. TCRdb passed the 5' RACE reads through MiXCR, listing each CDR3 protein once. The sample holds some 210,000 distinct CDR3 sequences, about 17% seen once. Sequencing was carried out using PBMCs or a T cell subset sorted from them (not recorded which). These receptors were taken from an adult woman who had mild COVID-19 (a few samples of this study predate the infection). Cell type and time point are not known. Both conserved end residues are part of each CDR3. Fields, in order: V gene, clone size, D gene, J gene, CDR3 DNA, CDR3 protein. A D gene is named only where the DNA matches it firmly. Where a row states a size, it is once, few, many or the class of an expanded clone; other rows omit it.

TRBV20-1	few	NA	TRBJ2-7	TGCAGTGCTAGAGGTCGAGCTTTATCCTACGAGCAGTACTTC	CSARGRALSYEQYF
TRBV5-1	few	NA	TRBJ2-5	TGCGCCAGCAGCCCCGGAGACAGACAAGAGACCCAGTACTTC	CASSPGDRQETQYF
TRBV9	NA	NA	TRBJ1-2	TGTGCCAGCAGCGTAGTAGACACCCCTCATGGCTACACCTTC	CASSVVDTPHGYTF
TRBV4-1	NA	NA	TRBJ2-1	TGCGCCAGCAGCCAGGGTCAGTCCCTTAACCCCTACAATGAGCAGTTCTTC	CASSQGQSLNPYNEQFF
TRBV12-3/TRBV12-4	few	NA	TRBJ1-1	TGTGCCAGCAGCCCCCTGGGGGGTTCGATGAACACTGAAGCTTTCTTT	CASSPLGGSMNTEAFF
TRBV6-5	once	TRBD1	TRBJ1-1	TGTGCCAGCAGATATAAGGGGGCAGGAACCACTGAAGCTTTCTTT	CASRYKGAGTTEAFF
TRBV15	few	NA	TRBJ2-2	TGTGCCATACCGGGACAAACACCCGGGGAGCTGTTTTTT	CAIPGQTPGELFF
TRBV20-1	many	NA	TRBJ1-3	TGCAGTACTATAAAGGACGGAAACACCATATATTTT	CSTIKDGNTIYF
TRBV18	NA	NA	TRBJ1-2	TGTGCCAGCTCTCTCTCTCCCGGGACAAGCTATGGCTACACCTTC	CASSLSPGTSYGYTF
TRBV5-1	few	NA	TRBJ2-3	TGCGCCAGCAGCTCTACGGGGCTCACAGATACGCAGTATTTT	CASSSTGLTDTQYF
TRBV10-3	few	NA	TRBJ1-1	TGTGCCATCAGTGGAGTCCGGGACATATTGAACACTGAAGCTTTCTTT	CAISGVRDILNTEAFF
TRBV11-2	many	NA	TRBJ2-3	TGTGCCAGCAGCCGCCCCCGCCTAGATACGCAGTATTTT	CASSRPRLDTQYF
TRBV15	few	NA	TRBJ1-3	TGTGCCACCAGCAGATTTAGCTCTGGAAACACCATATATTTT	CATSRFSSGNTIYF
TRBV29-1	few	TRBD1	TRBJ1-2	TGCAGCGTTGGGGACAGTAGGGGAGGCTACACCTTC	CSVGDSRGGYTF
TRBV5-1	few	NA	TRBJ2-2	TGCGCCAGCGCAGTTGACGGAAACACCGGGGAGCTGTTTTTT	CASAVDGNTGELFF
TRBV7-9	many	TRBD2	TRBJ2-7	TGTGCCAGCAGCTCTAGCGGCATCGGGTACGAGCAGTACTTC	CASSSSGIGYEQYF